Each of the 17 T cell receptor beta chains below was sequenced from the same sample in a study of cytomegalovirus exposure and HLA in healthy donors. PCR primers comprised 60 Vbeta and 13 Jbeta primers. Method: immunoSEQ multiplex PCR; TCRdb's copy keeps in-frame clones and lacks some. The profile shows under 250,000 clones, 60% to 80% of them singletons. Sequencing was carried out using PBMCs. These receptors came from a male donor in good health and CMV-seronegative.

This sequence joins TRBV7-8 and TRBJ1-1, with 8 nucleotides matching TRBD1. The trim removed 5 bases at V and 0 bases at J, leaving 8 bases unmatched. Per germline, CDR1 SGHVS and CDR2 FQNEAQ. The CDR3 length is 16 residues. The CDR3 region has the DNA TGTGCCAGCAGCATTTCAGGGGGCGCGATGAACACTGAAGCTTTCTTT. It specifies CASSISGGAMNTEAFF.

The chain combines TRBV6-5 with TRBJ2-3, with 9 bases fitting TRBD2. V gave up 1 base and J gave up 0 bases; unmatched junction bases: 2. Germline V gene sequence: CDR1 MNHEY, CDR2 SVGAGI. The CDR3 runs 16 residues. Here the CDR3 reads CASSYFAGGSTDTQYF. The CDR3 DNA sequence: TGTGCCAGCAGTTACTTTGCGGGGGGGAGCACAGATACGCAGTATTTT.

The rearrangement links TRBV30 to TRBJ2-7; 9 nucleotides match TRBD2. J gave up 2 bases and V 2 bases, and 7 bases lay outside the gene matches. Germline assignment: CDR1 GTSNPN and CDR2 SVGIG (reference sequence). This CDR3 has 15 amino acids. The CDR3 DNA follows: TGTGCCTGGAGTCAAGGACTAGCGCATACCTACGAGCAGTACTTC. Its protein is CAWSQGLAHTYEQYF.

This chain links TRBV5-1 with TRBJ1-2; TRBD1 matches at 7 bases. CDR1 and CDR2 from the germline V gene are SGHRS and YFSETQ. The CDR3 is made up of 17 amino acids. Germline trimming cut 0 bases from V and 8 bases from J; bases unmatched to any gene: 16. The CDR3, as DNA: TGCGCCAGCAGCTTGGCGGGGACAGTAGGCCCTGCTGGCGGCTACACCTTC. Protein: CASSLAGTVGPAGGYTF.

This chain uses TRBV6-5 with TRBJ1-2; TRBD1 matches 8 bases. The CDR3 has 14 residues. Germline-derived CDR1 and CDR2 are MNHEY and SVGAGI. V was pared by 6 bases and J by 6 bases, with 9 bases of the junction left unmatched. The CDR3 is CASRLDRDRHGYTF. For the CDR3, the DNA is TGTGCCAGCAGACTCGACCGGGACAGGCATGGCTACACCTTC.

This CDR3 reads CASSPLGQGNQPQHF. The CDR3 DNA reads TGTGCCAGCTCACCACTAGGACAGGGCAATCAGCCCCAGCATTTT. The chain has TRBV18 and TRBJ1-5, with TRBD1 matching 7 bases. The V segment lost 1 base and the J segment 2 bases; nucleotides outside the gene matches: 2. Germline CDR1 reads KGHSH; CDR2 reads LQKENI. The CDR3 has 15 residues.

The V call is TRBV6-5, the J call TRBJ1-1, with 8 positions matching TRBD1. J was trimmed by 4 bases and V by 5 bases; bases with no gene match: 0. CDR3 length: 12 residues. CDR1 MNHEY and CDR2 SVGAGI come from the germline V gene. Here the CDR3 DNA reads TGTGCCAGCAGTACAGGGGGCACTGAAGCTTTCTTT. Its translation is CASSTGGTEAFF.

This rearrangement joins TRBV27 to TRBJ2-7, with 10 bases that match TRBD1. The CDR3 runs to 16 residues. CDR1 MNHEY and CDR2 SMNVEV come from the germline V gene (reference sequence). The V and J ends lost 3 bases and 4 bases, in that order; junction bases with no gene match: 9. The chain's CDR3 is CASSFKDRGRDYEQYF. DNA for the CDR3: TGTGCCAGCAGTTTCAAAGACAGGGGGCGAGATTACGAGCAGTACTTC.

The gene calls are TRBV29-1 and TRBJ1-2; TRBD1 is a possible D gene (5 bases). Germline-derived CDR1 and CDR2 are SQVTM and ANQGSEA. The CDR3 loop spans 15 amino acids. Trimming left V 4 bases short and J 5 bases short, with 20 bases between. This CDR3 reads CSVVAPDGDLYGYTF. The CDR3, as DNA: TGCAGCGTTGTGGCCCCCGACGGGGACTTATATGGCTACACCTTC. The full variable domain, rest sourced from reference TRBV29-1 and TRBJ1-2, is SAVISQKPSRDICQRGTSLTIQCQVDSQVTMMFWYRQQPGQSLTLIATANQGSEATYESGFVIDKFPISRPNLTFSTLTVSNMSPEDSSIYLCSVVAPDGDLYGYTFGSGTRLTVV.

The CDR3 coding sequence is TGTGCCAGCAGCTCGACCTGGGGGGGGTTTGATGGCTACACCTTC. As protein: CASSSTWGGFDGYTF. This chain connects TRBV5-6 to TRBJ1-2, with D maybe TRBD1 (5 bases). This CDR3 comprises 15 residues. With 3 bases removed from V and 6 bases from J, the gap between germline ends came to 18 bases. CDR1 is SGHDT, CDR2 YYEEEE, per germline.

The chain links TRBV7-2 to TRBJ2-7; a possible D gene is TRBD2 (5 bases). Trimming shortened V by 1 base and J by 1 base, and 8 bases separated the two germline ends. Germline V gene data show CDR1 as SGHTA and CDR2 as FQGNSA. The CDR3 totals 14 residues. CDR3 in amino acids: CASSLVSGSYEQYF. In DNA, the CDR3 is TGTGCCAGCAGCTTAGTTTCGGGATCCTACGAGCAGTACTTC.

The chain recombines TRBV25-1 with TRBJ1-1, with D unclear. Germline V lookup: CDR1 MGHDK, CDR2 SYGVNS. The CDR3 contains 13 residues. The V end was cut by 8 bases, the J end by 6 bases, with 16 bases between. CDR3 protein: CASGGGLNSEAFF. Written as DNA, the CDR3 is TGTGCCAGCGGAGGTGGGCTAAACTCTGAAGCTTTCTTT.

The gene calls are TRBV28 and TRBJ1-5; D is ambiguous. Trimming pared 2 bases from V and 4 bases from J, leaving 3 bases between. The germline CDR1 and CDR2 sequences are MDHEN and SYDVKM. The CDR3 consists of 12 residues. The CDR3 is CASSLRNQPQHF. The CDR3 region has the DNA TGTGCCAGCAGTTTACGGAATCAGCCCCAGCATTTT.

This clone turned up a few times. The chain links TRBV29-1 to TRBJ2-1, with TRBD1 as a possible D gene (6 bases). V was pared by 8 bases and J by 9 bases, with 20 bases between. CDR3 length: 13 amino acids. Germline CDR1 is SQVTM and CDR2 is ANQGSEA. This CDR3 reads CSLGAGEDGEQFF. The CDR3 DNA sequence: TGCAGCCTAGGGGCAGGGGAAGACGGTGAGCAGTTCTTC.

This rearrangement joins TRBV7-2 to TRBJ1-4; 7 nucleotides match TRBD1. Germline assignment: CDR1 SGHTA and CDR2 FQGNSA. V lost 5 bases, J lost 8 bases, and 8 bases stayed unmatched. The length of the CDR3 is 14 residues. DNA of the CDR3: TGTGCCAGCAGCGAACAGGGGTCCTTGGAAAAACTGTTTTTT. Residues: CASSEQGSLEKLFF.

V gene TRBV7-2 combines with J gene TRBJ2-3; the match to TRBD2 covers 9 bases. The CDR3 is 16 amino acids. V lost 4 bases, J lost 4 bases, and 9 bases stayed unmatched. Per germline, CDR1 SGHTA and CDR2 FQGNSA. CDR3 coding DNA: TGTGCCAGCAGCTCGCCTAGCGGGAAAAGATCAGATACGCAGTATTTT. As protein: CASSSPSGKRSDTQYF.

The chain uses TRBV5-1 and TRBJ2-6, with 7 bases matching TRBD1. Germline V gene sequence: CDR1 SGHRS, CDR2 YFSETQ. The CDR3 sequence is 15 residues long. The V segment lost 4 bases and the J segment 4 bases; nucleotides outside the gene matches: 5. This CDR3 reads CASSAGGVGANVLTF. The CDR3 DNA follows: TGCGCCAGCAGCGCAGGGGGTGTCGGGGCCAACGTCCTGACTTTC.